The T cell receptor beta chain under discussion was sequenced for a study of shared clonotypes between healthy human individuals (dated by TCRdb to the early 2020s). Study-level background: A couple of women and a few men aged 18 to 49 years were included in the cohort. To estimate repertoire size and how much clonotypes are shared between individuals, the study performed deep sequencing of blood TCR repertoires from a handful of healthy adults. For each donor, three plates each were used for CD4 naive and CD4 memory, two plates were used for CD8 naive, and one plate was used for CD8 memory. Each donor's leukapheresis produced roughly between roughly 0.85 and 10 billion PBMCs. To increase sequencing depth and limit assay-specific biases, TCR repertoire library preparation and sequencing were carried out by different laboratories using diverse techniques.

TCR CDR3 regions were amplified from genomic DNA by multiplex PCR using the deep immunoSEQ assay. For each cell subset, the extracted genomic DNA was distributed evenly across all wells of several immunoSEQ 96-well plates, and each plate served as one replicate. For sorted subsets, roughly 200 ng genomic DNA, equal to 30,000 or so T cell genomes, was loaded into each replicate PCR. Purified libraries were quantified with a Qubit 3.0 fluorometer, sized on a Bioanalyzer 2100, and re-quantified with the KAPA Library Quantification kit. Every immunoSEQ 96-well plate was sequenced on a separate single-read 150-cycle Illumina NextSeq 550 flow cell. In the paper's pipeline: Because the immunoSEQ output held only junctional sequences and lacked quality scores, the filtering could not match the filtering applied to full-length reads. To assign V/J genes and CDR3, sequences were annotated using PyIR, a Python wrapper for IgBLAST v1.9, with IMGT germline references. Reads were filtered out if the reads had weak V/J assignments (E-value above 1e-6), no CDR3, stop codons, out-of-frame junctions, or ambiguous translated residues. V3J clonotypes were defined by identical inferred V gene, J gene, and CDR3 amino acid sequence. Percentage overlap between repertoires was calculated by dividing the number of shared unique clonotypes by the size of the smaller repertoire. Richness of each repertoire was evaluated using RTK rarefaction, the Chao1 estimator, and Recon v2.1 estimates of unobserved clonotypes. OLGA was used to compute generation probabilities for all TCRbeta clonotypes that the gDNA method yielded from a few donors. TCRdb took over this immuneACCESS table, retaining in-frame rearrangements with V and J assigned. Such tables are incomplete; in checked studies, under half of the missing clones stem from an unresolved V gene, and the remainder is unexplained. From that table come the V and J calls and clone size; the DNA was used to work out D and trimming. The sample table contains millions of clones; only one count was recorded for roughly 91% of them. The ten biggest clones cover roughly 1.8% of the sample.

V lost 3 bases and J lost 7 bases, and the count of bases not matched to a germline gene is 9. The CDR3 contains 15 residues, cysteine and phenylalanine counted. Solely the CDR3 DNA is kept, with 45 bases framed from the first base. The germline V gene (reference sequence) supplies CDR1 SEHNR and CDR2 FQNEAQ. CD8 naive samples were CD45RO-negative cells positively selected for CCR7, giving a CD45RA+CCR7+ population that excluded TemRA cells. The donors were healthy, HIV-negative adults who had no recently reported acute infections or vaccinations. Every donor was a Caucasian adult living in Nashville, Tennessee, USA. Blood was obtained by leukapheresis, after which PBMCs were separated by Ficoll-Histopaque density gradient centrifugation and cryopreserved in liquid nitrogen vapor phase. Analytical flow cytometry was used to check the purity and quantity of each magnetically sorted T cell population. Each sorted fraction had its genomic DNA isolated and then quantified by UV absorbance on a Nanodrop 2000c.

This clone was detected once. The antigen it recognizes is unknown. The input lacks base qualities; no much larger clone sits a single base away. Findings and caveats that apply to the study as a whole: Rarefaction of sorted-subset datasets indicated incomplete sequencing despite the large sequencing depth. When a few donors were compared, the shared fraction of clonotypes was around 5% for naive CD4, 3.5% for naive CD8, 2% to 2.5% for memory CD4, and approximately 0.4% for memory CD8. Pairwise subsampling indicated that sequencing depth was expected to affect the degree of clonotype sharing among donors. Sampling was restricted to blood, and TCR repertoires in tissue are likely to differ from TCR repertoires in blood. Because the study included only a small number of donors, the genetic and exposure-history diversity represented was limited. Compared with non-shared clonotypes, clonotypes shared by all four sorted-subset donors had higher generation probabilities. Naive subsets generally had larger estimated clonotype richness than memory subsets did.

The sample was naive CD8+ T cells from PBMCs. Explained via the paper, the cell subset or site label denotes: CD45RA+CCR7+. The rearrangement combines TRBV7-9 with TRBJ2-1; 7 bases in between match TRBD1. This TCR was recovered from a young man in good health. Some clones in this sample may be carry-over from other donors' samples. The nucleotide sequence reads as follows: TGTGCCAGCAGCTTTTCGAGGGGGCGCGTGAATGAGCAGTTCTTC. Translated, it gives CASSFSRGRVNEQFF.